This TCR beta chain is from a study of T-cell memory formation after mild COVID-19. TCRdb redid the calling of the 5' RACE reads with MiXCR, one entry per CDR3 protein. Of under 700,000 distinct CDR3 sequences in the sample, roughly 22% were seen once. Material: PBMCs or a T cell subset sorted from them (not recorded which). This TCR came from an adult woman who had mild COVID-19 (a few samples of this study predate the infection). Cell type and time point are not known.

Here the CDR3 DNA reads TGTGCCAGCAGCACGTACAGCTCTGGGGCCAACGTCCTGACTTTC. It encodes CASSTYSSGANVLTF. This chain joins TRBV27 and TRBJ2-6; D is unresolved. V lost 6 bases, J lost 0 bases, and 9 bases lay in between. Per the germline V gene, CDR1 is MNHEY and CDR2 is SMNVEV (reference sequence). The CDR3 runs to 15 residues.